The sample holds a few counts of the clone carrying this T cell receptor (beta chain). Antigen unknown. Germline CDR1 and CDR2: SGHVS and FQNEAQ. The V and J ends lost 5 bases and 0 bases, in that order; junction bases with no gene match: 7. The CDR3 has 17 residues. The data belong to a study of T-cell memory formation after mild COVID-19. Study-wide background: Largely donor-specific sequence clusters came from two donors.

Broader study findings: Clones contracting across day 15 to 85 had a balanced CD4/CD8 profile; later expanding clones leaned CD4+.

TCRdb itself ran the 5' RACE reads through MiXCR, one entry per CDR3 protein. Of 140,000 to 150,000 distinct CDR3 sequences listed, around 21% are singletons. This chain joins TRBV7-8 and TRBJ2-6; TRBD1 aligns across 7 bases. The material sequenced was PBMCs or a T cell subset sorted from them (not recorded which). The receptor comes from an adult woman who had mild COVID-19 (a few samples of this study predate the infection). Cell type and time point are not known. The DNA for the CDR3 is TGTGCCAGCAGCGAGGGACAGCCGAGCTCTGGGGCCAACGTCCTGACTTTC. It specifies CASSEGQPSSGANVLTF.